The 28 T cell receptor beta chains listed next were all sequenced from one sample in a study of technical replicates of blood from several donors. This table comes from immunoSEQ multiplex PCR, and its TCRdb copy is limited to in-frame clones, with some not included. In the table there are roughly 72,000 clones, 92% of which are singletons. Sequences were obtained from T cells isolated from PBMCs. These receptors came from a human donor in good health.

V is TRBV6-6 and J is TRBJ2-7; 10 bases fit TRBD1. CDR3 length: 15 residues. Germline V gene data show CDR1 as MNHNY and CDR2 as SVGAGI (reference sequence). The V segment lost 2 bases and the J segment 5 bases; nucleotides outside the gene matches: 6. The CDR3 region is CASSYGTGEVNEQYF. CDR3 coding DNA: TGTGCCAGCAGTTACGGGACAGGGGAGGTCAACGAGCAGTACTTC.

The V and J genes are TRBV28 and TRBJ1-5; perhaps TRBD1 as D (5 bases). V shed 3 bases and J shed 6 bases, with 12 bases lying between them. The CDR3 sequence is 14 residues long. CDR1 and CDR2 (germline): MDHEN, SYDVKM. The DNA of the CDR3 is TGTGCCAGCAGTTTGAAAGGGGAGGTTCAGCCCCAGCATTTT. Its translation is CASSLKGEVQPQHF.

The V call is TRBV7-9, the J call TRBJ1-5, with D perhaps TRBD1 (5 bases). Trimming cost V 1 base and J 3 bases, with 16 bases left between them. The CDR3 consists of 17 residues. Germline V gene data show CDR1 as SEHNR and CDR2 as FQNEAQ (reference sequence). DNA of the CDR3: TGTGCCAGCAGCTTAGAGTACAGGATGGATGACAATCAGCCCCAGCATTTT. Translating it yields CASSLEYRMDDNQPQHF.

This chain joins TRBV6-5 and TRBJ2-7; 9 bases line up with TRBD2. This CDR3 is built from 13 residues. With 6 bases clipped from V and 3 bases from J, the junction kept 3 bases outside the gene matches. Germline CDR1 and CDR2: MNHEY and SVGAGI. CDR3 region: CASSLTSGYEQYF. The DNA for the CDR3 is TGTGCCAGCAGCCTGACTAGCGGCTACGAGCAGTACTTC.

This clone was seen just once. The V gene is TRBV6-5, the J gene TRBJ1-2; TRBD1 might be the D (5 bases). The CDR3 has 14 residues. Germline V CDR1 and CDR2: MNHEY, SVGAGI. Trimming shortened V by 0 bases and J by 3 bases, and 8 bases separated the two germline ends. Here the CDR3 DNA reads TGTGCCAGCAGTTACTCCAGGGTTGACTATGGCTACACCTTC. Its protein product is CASSYSRVDYGYTF.

The CDR3: CASAPGGESGNTIYF. The DNA for the CDR3 is TGTGCCAGTGCGCCAGGAGGGGAGTCTGGAAACACCATATATTTT. This sequence joins TRBV6-5 and TRBJ1-3; TRBD1 is a possible D gene (5 bases). The CDR3 runs 15 residues. Germline V lookup: CDR1 MNHEY, CDR2 SVGAGI. Trimming stripped 9 bases from V and 1 base from J, with 16 bases between.

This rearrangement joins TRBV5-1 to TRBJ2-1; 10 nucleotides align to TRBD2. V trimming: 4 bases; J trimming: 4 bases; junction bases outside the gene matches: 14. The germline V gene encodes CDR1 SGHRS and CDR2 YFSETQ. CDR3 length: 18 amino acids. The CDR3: CASSPLGPSSGSYNEQFF. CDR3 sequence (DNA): TGCGCCAGCAGCCCGCTCGGACCGTCTAGCGGGAGTTACAATGAGCAGTTCTTC. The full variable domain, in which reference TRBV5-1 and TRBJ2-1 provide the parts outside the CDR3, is KAGVTQTPRYLIKTRGQQVTLSCSPISGHRSVSWYQQTPGQGLQFLFEYFSETQRNKGNFPGRFSGRQFSNSRSEMNVSTLELGDSALYLCASSPLGPSSGSYNEQFFGPGTRLTVL.

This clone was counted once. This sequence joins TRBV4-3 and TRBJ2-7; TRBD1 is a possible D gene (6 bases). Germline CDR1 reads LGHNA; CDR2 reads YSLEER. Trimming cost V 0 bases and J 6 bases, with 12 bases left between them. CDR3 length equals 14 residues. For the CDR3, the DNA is TGCGCCAGCAGCCAAGAAGGGACATTGGGCGAGCAGTACTTC. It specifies CASSQEGTLGEQYF.

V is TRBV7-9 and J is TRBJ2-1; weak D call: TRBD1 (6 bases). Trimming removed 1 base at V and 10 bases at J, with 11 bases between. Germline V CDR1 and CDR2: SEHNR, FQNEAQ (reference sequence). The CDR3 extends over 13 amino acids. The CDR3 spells CASSLVRDTEQFF. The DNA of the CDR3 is TGTGCCAGCAGCTTAGTTAGGGACACGGAGCAGTTCTTC.

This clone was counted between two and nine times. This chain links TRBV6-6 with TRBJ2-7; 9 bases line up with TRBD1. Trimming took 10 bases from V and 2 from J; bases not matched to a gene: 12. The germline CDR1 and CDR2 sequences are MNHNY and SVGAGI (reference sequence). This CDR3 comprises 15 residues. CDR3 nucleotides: TGTGCCACCGCCTCCCGGGACAGGGTTCCCTACGAGCAGTACTTC. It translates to CATASRDRVPYEQYF.

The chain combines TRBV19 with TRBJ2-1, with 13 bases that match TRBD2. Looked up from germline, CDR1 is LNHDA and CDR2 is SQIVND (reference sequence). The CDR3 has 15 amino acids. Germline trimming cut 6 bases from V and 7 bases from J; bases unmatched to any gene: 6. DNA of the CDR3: TGTGCCAGTAGCCTACTAGCGGGAGGGGTAAATGAGCAGTTCTTC. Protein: CASSLLAGGVNEQFF. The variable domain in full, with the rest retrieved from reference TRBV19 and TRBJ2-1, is DGGITQSPKYLFRKEGQNVTLSCEQNLNHDAMYWYRQDPGQGLRLIYYSQIVNDFQKGDIAEGYSVSREKKESFPLTVTSAQKNPTAFYLCASSLLAGGVNEQFFGPGTRLTVL.

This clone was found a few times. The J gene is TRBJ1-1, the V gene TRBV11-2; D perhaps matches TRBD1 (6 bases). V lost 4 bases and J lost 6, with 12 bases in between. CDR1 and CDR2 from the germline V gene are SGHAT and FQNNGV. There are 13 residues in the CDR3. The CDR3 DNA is TGTGCCAGCAGCTCAGACAGGTCGTCTGAAGCTTTCTTT. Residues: CASSSDRSSEAFF.

CDR3 protein: CASSLTRGQGYEQYF. The CDR3 bases are TGTGCCAGCAGCCTCACTCGGGGACAGGGGTACGAGCAGTACTTC. J is TRBJ2-7 and V is TRBV6-6, with 10 bases lining up with TRBD1. J gave up 4 bases and V 6 bases, and 9 bases lay outside the gene matches. The CDR3 is 15 amino acids. Germline assignment: CDR1 MNHNY and CDR2 SVGAGI (reference sequence).

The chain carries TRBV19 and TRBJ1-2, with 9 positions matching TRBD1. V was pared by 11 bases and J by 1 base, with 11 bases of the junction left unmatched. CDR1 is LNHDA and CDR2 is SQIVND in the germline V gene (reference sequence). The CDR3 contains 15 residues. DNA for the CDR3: TGTGCCGGTCGAGGACAGGGGTCCTATAACTATGGCTACACCTTC. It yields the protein CAGRGQGSYNYGYTF.

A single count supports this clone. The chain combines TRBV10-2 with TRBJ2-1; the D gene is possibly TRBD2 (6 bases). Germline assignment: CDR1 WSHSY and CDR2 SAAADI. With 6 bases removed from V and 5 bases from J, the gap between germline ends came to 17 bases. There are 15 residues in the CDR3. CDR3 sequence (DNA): TGCGCCAGCAGAAAACTAGCCCTTGAGAACAATGAGCAGTTCTTC. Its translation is CASRKLALENNEQFF.

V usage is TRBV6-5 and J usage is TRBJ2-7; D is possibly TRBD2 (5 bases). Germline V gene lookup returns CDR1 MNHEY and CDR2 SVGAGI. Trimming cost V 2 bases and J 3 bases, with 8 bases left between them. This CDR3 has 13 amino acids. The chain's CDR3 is CASSYRENYEQYF. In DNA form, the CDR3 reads TGTGCCAGCAGTTACAGGGAGAACTACGAGCAGTACTTC.

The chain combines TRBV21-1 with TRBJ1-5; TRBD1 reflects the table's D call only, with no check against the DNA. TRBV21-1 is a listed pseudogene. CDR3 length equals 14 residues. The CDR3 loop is CASSKDSLNQPQHF. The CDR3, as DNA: TGTGCCAGCAGCAAAGACAGCCTAAATCAGCCCCAGCATTTT.

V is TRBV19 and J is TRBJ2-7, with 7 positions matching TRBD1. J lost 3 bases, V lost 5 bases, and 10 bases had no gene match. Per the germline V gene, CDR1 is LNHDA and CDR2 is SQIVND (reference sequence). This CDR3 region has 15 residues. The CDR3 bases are TGTGCCAGTAGTGTCGACAGGGTAGGAGGCTACGAGCAGTACTTC. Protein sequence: CASSVDRVGGYEQYF.

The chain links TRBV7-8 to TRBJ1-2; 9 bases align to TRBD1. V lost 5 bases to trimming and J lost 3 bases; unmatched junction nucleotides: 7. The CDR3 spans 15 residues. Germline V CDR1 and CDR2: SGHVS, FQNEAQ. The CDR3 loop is CASSGTGIGDYGYTF. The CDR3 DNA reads TGTGCCAGCAGCGGGACAGGGATCGGTGACTATGGCTACACCTTC.

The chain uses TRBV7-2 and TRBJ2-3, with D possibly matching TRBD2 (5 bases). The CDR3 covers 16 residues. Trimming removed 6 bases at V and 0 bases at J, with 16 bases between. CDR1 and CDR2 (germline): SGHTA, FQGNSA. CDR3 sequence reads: CASSPIVRTSTDTQYF. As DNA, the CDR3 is TGTGCCAGCAGTCCTATTGTCAGGACTAGCACAGATACGCAGTATTTT.

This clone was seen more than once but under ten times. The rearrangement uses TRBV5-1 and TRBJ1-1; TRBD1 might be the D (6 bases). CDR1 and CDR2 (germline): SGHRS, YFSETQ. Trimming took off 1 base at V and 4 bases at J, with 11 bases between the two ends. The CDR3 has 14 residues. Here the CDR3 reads CASSLNRGITEAFF. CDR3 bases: TGCGCCAGCAGCTTGAATAGGGGGATCACTGAAGCTTTCTTT.

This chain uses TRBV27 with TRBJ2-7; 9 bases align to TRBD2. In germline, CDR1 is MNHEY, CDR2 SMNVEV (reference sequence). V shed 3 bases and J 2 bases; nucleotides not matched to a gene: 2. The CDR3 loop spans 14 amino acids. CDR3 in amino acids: CASSFGGRAYEQYF. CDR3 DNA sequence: TGTGCCAGCAGTTTTGGCGGGAGGGCCTACGAGCAGTACTTC.

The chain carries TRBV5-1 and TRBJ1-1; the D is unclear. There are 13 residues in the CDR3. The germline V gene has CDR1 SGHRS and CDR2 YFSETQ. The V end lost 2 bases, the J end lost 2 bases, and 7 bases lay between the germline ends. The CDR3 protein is CASSFGENTEAFF. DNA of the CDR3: TGCGCCAGCAGCTTCGGGGAAAACACTGAAGCTTTCTTT.

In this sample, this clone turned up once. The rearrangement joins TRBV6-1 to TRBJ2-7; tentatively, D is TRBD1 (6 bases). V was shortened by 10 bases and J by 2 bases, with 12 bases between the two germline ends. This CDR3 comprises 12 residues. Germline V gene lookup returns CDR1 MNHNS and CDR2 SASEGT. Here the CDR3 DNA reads TGTGCCACGACCGCAGGGGCCTACGAGCAGTACTTC. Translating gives CATTAGAYEQYF.

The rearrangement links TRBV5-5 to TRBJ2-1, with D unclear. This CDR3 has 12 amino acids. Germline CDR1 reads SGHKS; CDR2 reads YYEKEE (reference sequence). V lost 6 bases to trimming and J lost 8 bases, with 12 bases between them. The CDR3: CASKQAEDEQFF. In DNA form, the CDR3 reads TGTGCCAGCAAACAAGCCGAGGATGAGCAGTTCTTC.

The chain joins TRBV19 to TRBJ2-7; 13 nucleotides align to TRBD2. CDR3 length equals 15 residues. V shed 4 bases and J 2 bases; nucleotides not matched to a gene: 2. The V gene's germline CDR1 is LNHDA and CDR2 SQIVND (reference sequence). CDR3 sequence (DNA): TGTGCCAGTAGTACACTAGCGGGAGGGCCCTACGAGCAGTACTTC. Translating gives CASSTLAGGPYEQYF.

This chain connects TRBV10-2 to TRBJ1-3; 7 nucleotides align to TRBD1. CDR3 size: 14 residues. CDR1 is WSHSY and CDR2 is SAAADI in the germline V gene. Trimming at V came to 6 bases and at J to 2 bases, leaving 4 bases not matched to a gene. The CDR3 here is CASRTGTAGNTIYF. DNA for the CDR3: TGCGCCAGCAGGACAGGGACGGCTGGAAACACCATATATTTT.

The DNA of the CDR3 is TGTGCCAGCAGTTATCCATTGAGTAACACTGAAGCTTTCTTT. Translated, it gives CASSYPLSNTEAFF. The rearrangement uses TRBV28 and TRBJ1-1; no reliable D call. This CDR3 has 14 amino acids. Per the germline V gene, CDR1 is MDHEN and CDR2 is SYDVKM. Trimming shortened V by 4 bases and J by 2 bases, and 11 bases separated the two germline ends.